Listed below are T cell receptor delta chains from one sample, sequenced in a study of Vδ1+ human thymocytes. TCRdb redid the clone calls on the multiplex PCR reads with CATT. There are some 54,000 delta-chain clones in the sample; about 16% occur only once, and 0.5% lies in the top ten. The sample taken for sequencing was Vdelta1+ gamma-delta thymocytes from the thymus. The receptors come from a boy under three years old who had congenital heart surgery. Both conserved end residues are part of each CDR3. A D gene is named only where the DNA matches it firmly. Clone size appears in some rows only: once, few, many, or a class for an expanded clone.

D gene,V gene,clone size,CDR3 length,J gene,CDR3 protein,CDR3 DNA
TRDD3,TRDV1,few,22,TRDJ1,CALGLSRSGPRLGDTPRVRLIF,TGTGCTCTTGGTTTATCTCGCTCGGGCCCGAGACTGGGGGATACCCCTCGGGTACGGCTCATCTTT
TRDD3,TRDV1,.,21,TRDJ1,CALGSRFRNPTGGPRTDKLIF,TGTGCTCTTGGATCCCGTTTCCGTAACCCTACTGGGGGACCCCGCACCGATAAACTCATCTTT
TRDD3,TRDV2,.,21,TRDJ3,CACDTATGGFQCSWDTRQMFF,TGTGCCTGTGACACCGCTACTGGGGGATTCCAATGCTCCTGGGACACCCGACAGATGTTTTTC
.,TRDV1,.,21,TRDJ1,CALGATPYVEDYLANTDKLIF,TGTGCTCTTGGGGCCACACCCTACGTAGAGGATTACTTAGCGAACACCGATAAACTCATCTTT
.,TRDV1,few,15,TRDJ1,CALGANTPERDKLIF,TGCGCTCTTGGGGCCAATACCCCCGAGAGAGATAAACTCATCTTT
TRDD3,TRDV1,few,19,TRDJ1,CALGEPEGDTWSYTDKLIF,TGTGCTCTTGGGGAACCCGAAGGGGATACTTGGTCTTACACCGATAAACTCATCTTT
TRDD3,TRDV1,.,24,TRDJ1,CAVGETSLHHVPYWGILYTDKLIF,TGTGCTGTTGGGGAAACGTCCCTACACCACGTCCCGTACTGGGGGATACTCTACACCGATAAACTCATCTTT
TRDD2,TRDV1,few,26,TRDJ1,CALGDRLPTPFYWGWVTRVDTDKLIF,TGTGCTCTTGGGGACCGCCTTCCTACTCCCTTTTACTGGGGATGGGTGACAAGGGTAGACACCGATAAACTCATCTTT
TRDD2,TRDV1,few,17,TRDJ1,CALGEPAFLRYDDKLIF,TGTGCTCTTGGGGAACCGGCCTTCCTACGGTACGACGATAAACTCATCTTT
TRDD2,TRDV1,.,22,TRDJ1,CALGEKWPSYSSAGVYTDKPIF,TGTGCTCTTGGGGAAAAATGGCCTTCCTACAGTAGTGCTGGGGTTTACACCGATAAACCCATCTTT
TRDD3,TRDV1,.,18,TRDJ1,CALGVVRVLGEYTDKLIF,TGTGCTCTTGGGGTCGTCAGGGTACTGGGGGAGTACACCGATAAACTCATCTTT
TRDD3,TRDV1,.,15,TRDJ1,CALGDHWGFADKLIF,TGTGCTCTTGGGGATCACTGGGGATTCGCCGATAAACTCATCTTT
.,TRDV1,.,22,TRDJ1,CALGVHGLPTRPGGYYTDKLIF,TGTGCTCTTGGGGTCCATGGCCTTCCTACCCGGCCTGGGGGATATTACACCGATAAACTCATCTTT
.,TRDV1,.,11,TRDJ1,CALGATDKLIF,TGTGCTCTTGGGGCCACCGATAAACTCATCTTT
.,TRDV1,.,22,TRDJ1,CALGELECSFPPGGPYTDKLIF,TGTGCTCTTGGGGAACTAGAGTGCTCCTTCCCACCTGGGGGGCCCTACACCGATAAACTCATCTTT
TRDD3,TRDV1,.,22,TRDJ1,CALGEHLLPGGGYCPQTDKLIF,TGTGCTCTTGGGGAACATCTCCTACCGGGCGGGGGATATTGCCCACAGACCGATAAACTCATCTTT
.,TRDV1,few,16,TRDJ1,CALGGGRFSKADKLIF,TGTGCTCTTGGGGGGGGCCGCTTTTCTAAGGCCGATAAACTCATCTTT
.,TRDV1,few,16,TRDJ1,CALGEGEDCCTDKLIF,TGTGCTCTTGGGGAGGGGGAGGATTGTTGCACCGATAAACTCATCTTT
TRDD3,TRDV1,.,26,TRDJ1,CALGELIHSYCTFDWGIRSYTDKLIF,TGTGCTCTTGGGGAACTGATTCATTCCTACTGTACCTTCGACTGGGGGATACGCTCATACACCGATAAACTCATCTTT
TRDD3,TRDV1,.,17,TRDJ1,CALVGTNWGNNTDKLIF,TGTGCTCTTGTTGGCACGAACTGGGGGAACAACACCGATAAACTCATCTTT
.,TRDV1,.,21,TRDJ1,CALGELNATVLRRGVTDKLIF,TGTGCTCTTGGGGAACTTAACGCGACGGTCCTACGACGGGGGGTCACCGATAAACTCATCTTT
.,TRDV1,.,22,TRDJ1,CALGERVSIKPGECSRTDKLIF,TGTGCTCTTGGGGAACGGGTCTCCATCAAACCGGGGGAATGTAGTAGGACCGATAAACTCATCTTT
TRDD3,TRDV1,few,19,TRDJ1,CALGEQGLRGYAYTDKLIF,TGTGCTCTTGGGGAACAGGGCCTACGGGGATACGCGTACACCGATAAACTCATCTTT
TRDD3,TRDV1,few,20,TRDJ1,CALGEKGLFHSWGIRDKLIF,TGTGCTCTTGGGGAAAAGGGCCTTTTCCATTCTTGGGGGATACGCGATAAACTCATCTTT
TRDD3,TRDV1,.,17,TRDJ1,CALGGILTGGSADKLIF,TGTGCTCTTGGGGGTATCCTGACTGGGGGATCGGCCGATAAACTCATCTTT
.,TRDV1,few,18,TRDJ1,CALGDIFPSTPYTDKLIF,TGTGCTCTTGGGGATATCTTCCCGTCGACGCCGTACACCGATAAACTCATCTTT
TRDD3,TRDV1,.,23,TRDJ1,CALGEIGVLRSRLGDTGPDKLIF,TGTGCTCTTGGGGAAATTGGGGTCCTACGAAGTCGGCTGGGGGATACCGGCCCCGATAAACTCATCTTT
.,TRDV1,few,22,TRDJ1,CALGELILPTLGDPRWTDKLIF,TGTGCTCTTGGGGAACTCATCCTTCCTACTCTGGGGGATCCCCGGTGGACCGATAAACTCATCTTT
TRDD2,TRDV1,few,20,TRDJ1,CALGGAFLRLSGMDTDKLIF,TGTGCTCTTGGGGGTGCCTTCCTACGCTTGTCAGGGATGGACACCGATAAACTCATCTTC
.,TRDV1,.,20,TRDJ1,CALGERGTPTLGVYTDKLIF,TGTGCTCTTGGGGAGAGGGGAACTCCTACGCTGGGGGTTTACACCGATAAACTCATCTTT
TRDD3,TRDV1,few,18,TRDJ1,CALGELWAGGTLTDKLIF,TGTGCTCTTGGGGAACTGTGGGCTGGGGGAACTCTCACCGATAAACTCATCTTT
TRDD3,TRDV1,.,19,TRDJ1,CALGEHCTTGGYGMRKLIF,TGTGCTCTTGGGGAACATTGCACTACTGGGGGATACGGGATGAGAAAACTCATCTTT
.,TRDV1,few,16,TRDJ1,CALGFNSDRWGVILIF,TGTGCTCTTGGGTTTAATTCCGACCGTTGGGGAGTGATACTCATCTTT
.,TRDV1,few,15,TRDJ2,CALGQCFSSTAQLFF,TGTGCCCTTGGGCAATGCTTCTCTTCCACAGCACAACTCTTCTTT
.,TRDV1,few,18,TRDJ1,CALGEPIPILGGSILLIF,TGTGCTCTTGGGGAACCGATTCCCATCTTGGGTGGGTCAATCCTGCTCATCTTT
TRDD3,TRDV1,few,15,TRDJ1,CALETVGGYTDKLIF,TGTGCTCTTGAGACCGTCGGGGGATACACCGATAAACTCATCTTT
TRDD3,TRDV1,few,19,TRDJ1,CALGEPCLLGAAYTDKLIF,TGTGCTCTTGGGGAACCATGCCTACTGGGGGCCGCGTACACCGATAAACTCATCTTT
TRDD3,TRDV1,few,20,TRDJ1,CALGGRPAGFLPTGDTRLIF,TGTGCTCTTGGGGGAAGGCCTGCGGGGTTTCTTCCTACGGGGGATACGAGACTCATCTTT
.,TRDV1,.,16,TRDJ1,CALGYLLAWYTDKLIF,TGTGCTCTTGGGTACCTCCTCGCCTGGTACACCGATAAACTCATCTTT
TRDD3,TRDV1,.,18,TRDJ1,CALGGPTTGGYAGDKLIF,TGTGCTCTTGGGGGACCGACTACTGGGGGATACGCCGGCGATAAACTCATCTTT
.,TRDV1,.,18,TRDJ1,CALGELFHFPLYTDKLIF,TGTGCTCTTGGGGAACTATTCCACTTCCCATTGTACACCGATAAACTCATCTTT
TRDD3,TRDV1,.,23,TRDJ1,CALGNMVAGPWGPPESFTDKLIF,TGTGCTCTTGGGAATATGGTGGCGGGCCCCTGGGGGCCACCCGAAAGTTTCACCGATAAACTCATCTTT
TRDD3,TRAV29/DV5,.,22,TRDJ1,CAARLDSYTHLTGGSRTDKLIF,TGTGCAGCAAGACTTGATTCCTACACACACCTCACTGGGGGATCTCGCACCGATAAACTCATCTTT
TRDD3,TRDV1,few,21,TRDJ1,CALGELVPLAWGYAYTDKLIF,TGTGCTCTTGGGGAACTAGTCCCACTTGCTTGGGGATACGCTTACACCGATAAACTCATCTTT
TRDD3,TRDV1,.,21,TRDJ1,CALGETFLYGGYATDTDKLIF,TGTGCTCTTGGGGAGACATTCCTCTATGGGGGATACGCGACGGACACCGATAAACTCATCTTT
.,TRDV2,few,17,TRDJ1,CACDTVLFGGYPDKLIF,TGTGCCTGTGACACCGTGCTATTTGGAGGATACCCCGATAAACTCATCTTT
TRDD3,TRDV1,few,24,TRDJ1,CALGLGPSLVLGDRVYRYTDKLIF,TGTGCTCTTGGCCTCGGGCCTTCCCTCGTACTGGGGGATAGGGTGTATCGGTACACCGATAAACTCATCTTT
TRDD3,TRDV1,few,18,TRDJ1,CALGEPLPESTGGCGLIF,TGTGCTCTTGGGGAACCTCTTCCCGAGAGTACTGGGGGGTGCGGACTCATCTTT
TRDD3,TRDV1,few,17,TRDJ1,CALGETYAGGYADKLIF,TGTGCTCTTGGGGAAACCTACGCTGGGGGATACGCCGATAAACTCATCTTT
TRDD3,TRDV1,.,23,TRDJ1,CALGERQRGVLIPGGLYTDKLIF,TGTGCTCTTGGGGAACGGCAACGGGGAGTCCTTATCCCTGGGGGACTCTACACCGATAAACTCATCTTT
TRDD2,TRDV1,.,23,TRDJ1,CALGEPFGLPTVLGSRVTDKLIF,TGTGCTCTTGGGGAACCCTTCGGGCTTCCTACTGTACTGGGCTCCAGGGTCACCGATAAACTCATCTTT
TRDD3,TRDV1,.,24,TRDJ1,CALGELPQKRPSPLHWGIHFKLIF,TGTGCTCTTGGGGAATTGCCCCAGAAAAGGCCTTCCCCTCTCCACTGGGGGATACATTTCAAACTCATCTTT